The 21 T cell receptor beta chains below come from one sample, sequenced in a study of read filtering for tumor transcriptome and immune sequencing. From about 400 ng of RNA, a library with molecular barcoded alpha/delta and beta/gamma adaptors was made. Each CDR3 protein gets one entry after TCRdb re-called the reads with MiXCR. The table lists 60,000 to 75,000 distinct CDR3 sequences, around 20% of them singletons. Sample: a population of CD138-negative cells sorted from bone marrow. These receptors came from a donor at least 40 years old with multiple myeloma.

Many counts were recorded for this clonotype. This chain joins TRBV15 and TRBJ2-5; D gene unclear. Trimming cost V 0 bases and J 2 bases, with 10 bases left between them. This CDR3 has 15 residues. Germline lookup yields CDR1 LNHNV and CDR2 YYDKDF (reference sequence). The CDR3 nucleotides read TGTGCCACCAGCAGAGAGCGGTCAGTTCAAGAGACCCAGTACTTC. It specifies CATSRERSVQETQYF.

With regard to this clonotype: Since a much larger clone is just one base distant, this may be a read error. This rearrangement joins TRBV12-3 or TRBV12-4 to TRBJ2-2; 8 nucleotides line up with TRBD2. The CDR3 loop spans 16 amino acids. CDR3 bases: TGTGCCAGCAGTTTAGCCCGGGGGGGTCGGTCCGGGGGGCTGTTTTTT. It codes for CASSLARGGRSGGLFF.

For this clonotype: Given a far larger clone just one base away, this is likely a sequencing read error. The chain recombines TRBV6-5 with TRBJ1-1; TRBD1 aligns across 9 bases. The CDR3 has 18 amino acids. The germline CDR1 and CDR2 sequences are MNHEY and SVGAGI. The V gene end was trimmed by 5 bases and the J gene end by 2 bases; junction bases not matched to a gene: 15. The CDR3 coding sequence is TGTGCCAGCAGTGAAAATTGGGGACAGGGAAGGGAAAACACTGAAGCTTTCTTT. Translation gives CASSENWGQGRENTEAFF.

Many counts were recorded for this clonotype. This chain uses TRBV20-1 with TRBJ2-7, with 13 bases that match TRBD2. J gave up 3 bases and V 5 bases, and 4 bases lay outside the gene matches. The CDR3 length is 14 residues. The V gene's germline CDR1 is DFQATT and CDR2 SNEGSKA (reference sequence). For the CDR3, the DNA is TGCAGTGCTGAGGGACTAGCGGGACTCTACGAGCAGTACTTC. It encodes CSAEGLAGLYEQYF.

V is TRBV10-3 and J is TRBJ2-5; the D is unclear. V lost 5 bases and J 4 bases, leaving 11 bases between the germline ends. The CDR3 is 13 amino acids. Germline CDR1 ENHRY, CDR2 SYGVKD. The chain's CDR3 is CAISPGRGETQYF. As DNA, the CDR3 is TGTGCCATCAGTCCCGGACGAGGAGAGACCCAGTACTTC.

This clonotype appeared many times. The rearrangement uses TRBV5-6 and TRBJ1-1, with 8 bases lining up with TRBD1. The germline CDR1 and CDR2 sequences are SGHDT and YYEEEE. The CDR3 extends over 15 amino acids. With V trimmed by 3 bases and J by 4 bases, 8 bases remained unmatched. CDR3 sequence: CASSSQGAKSTEAFF. The DNA of the CDR3 is TGTGCCAGCAGCTCTCAGGGGGCGAAGAGCACTGAAGCTTTCTTT.

The sample holds many counts of this clonotype. The chain has TRBV7-3 and TRBJ2-5; D tentatively fits TRBD1 or TRBD2 (5 bases each). The length of the CDR3 is 14 residues. Germline CDR1 and CDR2: SGHTA and FQGTGA. The V and J ends lost 1 base and 4 bases respectively, with 10 bases between them. The CDR3 loop reads CASSLNPGLETQYF. The CDR3 bases are TGTGCCAGCAGCTTAAATCCGGGGCTAGAGACCCAGTACTTC.

This clonotype occurred many times. This chain links TRBV20-1 with TRBJ2-1; 14 bases match TRBD2. The junction had 8 bases not matched to a gene; V was cut back by 5 bases and J by 5 bases. The CDR3 is made up of 16 amino acids. The germline V gene has CDR1 DFQATT and CDR2 SNEGSKA (reference sequence). CDR3 sequence reads: CSARTSGRLTDNEQFF. The CDR3 nucleotides are TGCAGTGCTCGGACTAGCGGGAGGCTTACGGACAATGAGCAGTTCTTC.

Many counts were recorded for this clonotype. This rearrangement joins TRBV19 to TRBJ2-2, with D perhaps assigned TRBD1 or TRBD2 (5 bases each). Deletions cut 8 bases from V and 0 bases from J, with 10 bases between. CDR3 length equals 14 residues. Germline loops: CDR1 LNHDA, CDR2 SQIVND (reference sequence). CDR3 DNA sequence: TGTGCCAGTCGGGACGGGACGAACACCGGGGAGCTGTTTTTT. It translates to CASRDGTNTGELFF.

This clonotype was found a few times. This chain joins TRBV7-3 and TRBJ2-3; 7 bases fit TRBD2. The V segment lost 3 bases and the J segment 2 bases; nucleotides outside the gene matches: 5. The germline gives CDR1 SGHTA, CDR2 FQGTGA. CDR3 length: 15 amino acids. CDR3 sequence: CASSFLAADTDTQYF. The CDR3 coding sequence is TGTGCCAGCAGCTTCCTAGCGGCGGACACAGATACGCAGTATTTT.

This clonotype was detected many times. The V call is TRBV12-3 or TRBV12-4, the J call TRBJ2-5, with TRBD1 matching 8 bases. Trimming at V came to 5 bases and at J to 5 bases, leaving 10 bases not matched to a gene. The CDR3 has 15 amino acids. The CDR3 is CASSPRTGMLETQYF. The CDR3 nucleotides are TGTGCCAGCAGTCCTCGGACAGGGATGCTCGAGACCCAGTACTTC.

The chain couples TRBV5-1 to TRBJ1-2; 7 bases map to TRBD1. The CDR3 runs 12 residues. The germline CDR1 and CDR2 sequences are SGHRS and YFSETQ. V lost 4 bases, J lost 7 bases, and 4 bases stayed unmatched. This chain's CDR3 is CASSLDRFGYTF. The CDR3, as DNA: TGCGCCAGCAGCCTGGACAGGTTTGGCTACACCTTC.

This clonotype has a count of ten or more. This chain links TRBV10-2 with TRBJ2-1; weak D call: TRBD2 (5 bases). The V end was cut by 5 bases, the J end by 8 bases, with 16 bases between. The CDR3 loop spans 14 amino acids. From germline, CDR1 is WSHSY and CDR2 SAAADI. CDR3 coding DNA: TGCGCCAGCAGTTTGAGTAAGGGAGAACATGAGCAGTTCTTC. It is translated as CASSLSKGEHEQFF.

This clonotype has just a few counts. The chain has TRBV2 and TRBJ2-3; D unresolved. This CDR3 is built from 12 residues. The V and J ends lost 8 bases and 1 base respectively, with 7 bases between them. The V gene's germline CDR1 is SNHLY and CDR2 FYNNEI. The CDR3: CASSAGTDTQYF. The CDR3 nucleotides are TGTGCCAGCTCCGCTGGCACAGATACGCAGTATTTT.

Regarding this clonotype: Since a much larger clone is just one base distant, this may be a read error. This CDR3 reads CASSLDRVRKFF. In DNA form, the CDR3 reads TGTGCCAGCAGCCTAGACAGGGTAAGGAAGTTCTTC. V gene TRBV14 combines with J gene TRBJ2-1; 7 nucleotides match TRBD1. This CDR3 is 12 amino acids long. Germline V gene data show CDR1 as SGHDN and CDR2 as FVKESK. The V segment lost 4 bases and the J segment 14 bases; nucleotides outside the gene matches: 8.

This clonotype was picked up a small number of times. The V call is TRBV15, the J call TRBJ1-2; D not certain. The CDR3 loop spans 14 amino acids. Germline V CDR1 and CDR2: LNHNV, YYDKDF (reference sequence). The V and J ends lost 2 bases and 3 bases respectively, with 10 bases between them. As DNA, the CDR3 is TGTGCCACCAGCAGACGCGGCTCTTACTATGGCTACACCTTC. Protein sequence: CATSRRGSYYGYTF.

This clonotype was found many times. This chain links TRBV6-2 or TRBV6-3 with TRBJ2-1; 7 bases line up with TRBD2. The J segment lost 2 bases and the V segment lost 4 bases, leaving 5 bases of the junction unmatched. Germline V gene data show CDR1 as MNHEY and CDR2 as SVGEGT. This CDR3 contains 15 residues. CDR3: CASSWSGATYNEQFF. CDR3 DNA sequence: TGTGCCAGCAGTTGGAGCGGGGCTACCTACAATGAGCAGTTCTTC.

This clonotype was recorded at least ten times. V usage is TRBV29-1 and J usage is TRBJ1-1; unclear D gene. The CDR3 consists of 16 residues. Trimming pared 4 bases from V and 1 base from J, leaving 19 bases between. Looked up from germline, CDR1 is SQVTM and CDR2 is ANQGSEA. CDR3 protein: CSVGGSFDKSNTEAFF. DNA of the CDR3: TGCAGCGTTGGGGGATCATTCGACAAATCGAACACTGAAGCTTTCTTT.

This clonotype was counted many times. The rearrangement links TRBV18 to TRBJ2-3; 7 nucleotides align to TRBD1. The CDR3 covers 17 residues. Trimming removed 5 bases from V and 0 bases from J; junction bases left unmatched: 11. Germline CDR1 KGHSH, CDR2 LQKENI. The CDR3 here is CASSTPGQHSSTDTQYF. CDR3 nucleotides: TGTGCCAGCTCAACCCCGGGACAGCACTCTAGCACAGATACGCAGTATTTT.

On this clonotype: This may be a read error: a much more frequent sequence differs by one nucleotide. The final CDR3 position lacks the conserved phenylalanine or tryptophan, pointing to a likely read error. The V and J genes are TRBV5-1 and TRBJ2-5; the D gene is possibly TRBD2 (6 bases). The V gene lost 0 bases and the J gene lost 5 bases, with 14 bases spanning the gap. The germline V gene has CDR1 SGHRS and CDR2 YFSETQ. The CDR3 has 15 amino acids. The CDR3 DNA is TGCGCCAGCAGCTTGGCCGGGGGAGCCATGGAGACCCAGTACCTC. Its translation: CASSLAGGAMETQYL.

This clonotype was detected only once. The chain is built from TRBV7-6 and TRBJ2-1; D gene uncertain. The ends were cut back, 3 bases at V and 5 bases at J, with 17 bases in the middle. CDR1 and CDR2 (germline): SGHVS, FNYEAQ. The CDR3 length is 16 residues. This CDR3 is CASSFVGNGPNNEQFF. As DNA, the CDR3 is TGTGCCAGCAGCTTCGTAGGTAACGGGCCGAACAATGAGCAGTTCTTC. The variable domain in full, with the rest retrieved from reference TRBV7-6 and TRBJ2-1, is GAGVSQSPRYKVTKRGQDVALRCDPISGHVSLYWYRQALGQGPEFLTYFNYEAQQDKSGLPNDRFSAERPEGSISTLTIQRTEQRDSAMYRCASSFVGNGPNNEQFFGPGTRLTVL.